Listed here are 12 T cell receptor beta chains from one sample, sequenced in a study of T cell clones after liver transplantation. Profiled with immunoSEQ multiplex PCR; TCRdb holds only in-frame clones, not every one. This table has 65,000 to 90,000 clones, roughly 90% appearing once. Sequencing used CD4+ T cells from blood, obtained before liver transplant. These receptors all stem from a human donor who received a liver transplant.

This clone was counted a single time. J is TRBJ2-3 and V is TRBV12-5; 8 bases are a match to TRBD1. Germline trimming cut 2 bases from V and 10 bases from J; bases unmatched to any gene: 8. Germline V gene sequence: CDR1 LGHNT, CDR2 FRNRAP. The CDR3 loop spans 14 amino acids. The CDR3 spells CASGLQGAGSPQYF. CDR3 nucleotides: TGTGCTAGTGGTTTGCAGGGGGCGGGGTCTCCGCAGTATTTT.

V is TRBV27 and J is TRBJ2-5, with no clear D. The germline V and J ends were trimmed by 1 base and 0 bases, with 6 bases remaining between them. The CDR3 consists of 14 residues. Germline CDR1 reads MNHEY; CDR2 reads SMNVEV (reference sequence). CDR3 region: CASSLFAYQETQYF. CDR3 DNA sequence: TGTGCCAGCAGTTTATTCGCATACCAAGAGACCCAGTACTTC.

This clone was found once. The chain has TRBV7-2 and TRBJ2-3; 7 positions match TRBD1. The junction had 8 bases not matched to a gene; V was cut back by 5 bases and J by 0 bases. Germline V lookup: CDR1 SGHTA, CDR2 FQGNSA. This CDR3 region has 16 residues. In DNA form, the CDR3 reads TGTGCCAGCAGCCCCGGGACAGCTAGAAGCACAGATACGCAGTATTTT. As protein: CASSPGTARSTDTQYF.

The chain links TRBV13 to TRBJ1-2, with D unclear. CDR3 size: 16 residues. CDR1 and CDR2 from the germline V gene are PRHDT and FYEKMQ (reference sequence). V was clipped by 5 bases and J by 1 base, with 17 bases between them. Here the CDR3 reads CASSLRRGRSNYGYTF. The CDR3, as DNA: TGTGCCAGCAGCCTGAGGCGGGGTAGGAGTAACTATGGCTACACCTTC.

This clone showed up just once. The chain combines TRBV11-3 with TRBJ2-7, with 11 positions matching TRBD2. CDR3 length: 18 amino acids. Germline CDR1 and CDR2: SGHNT and YENEEA. V was clipped by 1 base and J by 0 bases; unmatched bases: 8. The CDR3 is CASSLGPPTSGSSYEQYF. For the CDR3, the DNA is TGTGCCAGCAGCTTAGGTCCCCCTACTAGCGGGAGCTCCTACGAGCAGTACTTC.

V gene TRBV6-6 combines with J gene TRBJ1-1; 8 bases line up with TRBD1. J gave up 4 bases and V 4 bases, and 5 bases lay outside the gene matches. The germline CDR1 and CDR2 sequences are MNHNY and SVGAGI (reference sequence). The CDR3 sequence is 14 residues long. The CDR3 DNA follows: TGTGCCAGCAGTTCCAGGGGGCCGACCACTGAAGCTTTCTTT. Protein product: CASSSRGPTTEAFF.

V is TRBV19 and J is TRBJ1-5; D is uncertain. This CDR3 contains 12 residues. Germline-derived CDR1 and CDR2 are LNHDA and SQIVND (reference sequence). Deletions cut 4 bases from V and 4 bases from J, with 5 bases between. CDR3 in amino acids: CASSRRNQPQHF. The CDR3 coding sequence is TGTGCCAGTAGTAGGAGGAATCAGCCCCAGCATTTT. The entire variable domain, with the rest obtained from reference TRBV19 and TRBJ1-5, is as follows: DGGITQSPKYLFRKEGQNVTLSCEQNLNHDAMYWYRQDPGQGLRLIYYSQIVNDFQKGDIAEGYSVSREKKESFPLTVTSAQKNPTAFYLCASSRRNQPQHFGDGTRLSIL.

The V gene is TRBV2, the J gene TRBJ2-2; D call uncertain. The CDR3 covers 12 residues. V was shortened by 6 bases and J by 5 bases, with 7 bases between the two germline ends. Germline loops: CDR1 SNHLY, CDR2 FYNNEI. The CDR3 here is CASRTDTGELFF. The CDR3, as DNA: TGTGCCAGCAGGACTGATACCGGGGAGCTGTTTTTT.

This chain links TRBV5-4 with TRBJ2-3; D perhaps matches TRBD1 (5 bases). CDR3 length equals 13 residues. V shed 4 bases and J shed 4 bases, with 10 bases lying between them. Germline-derived CDR1 and CDR2 are SGHNT and YYREEE (reference sequence). CDR3 nucleotide sequence: TGTGCCAGCAGCCCACCGACAGCAGATACGCAGTATTTT. Its protein is CASSPPTADTQYF.

The J gene is TRBJ2-5, the V gene TRBV5-4; TRBD1 matches 7 bases. The CDR3 sequence is 16 residues long. Germline CDR1 and CDR2: SGHNT and YYREEE (reference sequence). Trimming cost V 5 bases and J 2 bases; bases outside gene matches: 12. The CDR3 protein is CASSPDRLSLQETQYF. For the CDR3, the DNA is TGTGCCAGCAGTCCGGACAGGTTGAGTTTGCAAGAGACCCAGTACTTC.

This chain connects TRBV30 to TRBJ1-2; TRBD1 is a possible D gene (5 bases). The CDR3 loop spans 13 amino acids. Per germline, CDR1 GTSNPN and CDR2 SVGIG (reference sequence). Trimming shortened V by 4 bases and J by 5 bases, and 14 bases separated the two germline ends. The CDR3 protein is CAWTSGTPYGYTF. The CDR3 DNA is TGTGCCTGGACCTCCGGGACCCCTTATGGCTACACCTTC.

This chain links TRBV6-1 with TRBJ2-5; D call uncertain. Looked up from germline, CDR1 is MNHNS and CDR2 is SASEGT. V was clipped by 10 bases and J by 4 bases, with 16 bases between them. This CDR3 is built from 13 residues. CDR3 in amino acids: CATHSWSSETQYF. For the CDR3, the DNA is TGTGCCACCCACAGTTGGAGTTCAGAGACCCAGTACTTC.